One sample yielded the 23 T cell receptor beta chains listed below, sequenced in a study of response to subunit inactivated influenza vaccine. In TCRdb, the RT-PCR reads were re-called with MiXCR into one record per CDR3 protein. The data show approximately 490,000 distinct CDR3 sequences, 7.2% seen once. The specimen was PBMCs from blood, collected about 23 months after vaccination. These receptor sequences come from a man aged 45-69 years who received an inactivated influenza vaccine.

This sequence joins TRBV15 and TRBJ2-3; D remains ambiguous. Germline-derived CDR1 and CDR2 are LNHNV and YYDKDF (reference sequence). CDR3 length: 15 residues. The V end lost 0 bases, the J end lost 3 bases, and 10 bases lay between the germline ends. The CDR3 DNA is TGTGCCACCAGCAGAGACCCGGCGACGACAGATACGCAGTATTTT. It codes for CATSRDPATTDTQYF. The full variable domain, completed using reference TRBV15 and TRBJ2-3, is DAMVIQNPRYQVTQFGKPVTLSCSQTLNHNVMYWYQQKSSQAPKLLFHYYDKDFNNEADTPDNFQSRRPNTSFCFLDIRSPGLGDTAMYLCATSRDPATTDTQYFGPGTRLTVL.

This chain joins TRBV20-1 and TRBJ2-7; 8 nucleotides line up with TRBD1. Germline CDR1 and CDR2: DFQATT and SNEGSKA (reference sequence). This CDR3 is 13 amino acids long. V was pared by 3 bases and J by 6 bases, with 7 bases of the junction left unmatched. The CDR3 DNA sequence: TGCAGTGCTAGCTGGACAGGGTCCCGCGAGCAGTACTTC. It specifies CSASWTGSREQYF.

This clonotype occurred a few times. V is TRBV5-6 and J is TRBJ2-2; D unresolved. V lost 3 bases and J lost 0, with 15 bases in between. CDR1 and CDR2 from the germline V gene are SGHDT and YYEEEE. This CDR3 contains 17 residues. For the CDR3, the DNA is TGTGCCAGCAGCTCGTTCCCGACTGTGACGAACACCGGGGAGCTGTTTTTT. This codes for CASSSFPTVTNTGELFF.

This clonotype has more than one count but fewer than ten. V is TRBV7-9 and J is TRBJ1-2; D is uncertain. Looked up from germline, CDR1 is SEHNR and CDR2 is FQNEAQ (reference sequence). This CDR3 comprises 13 residues. V was cut by 1 base and J by 8 bases, with 11 bases left in between. For the CDR3, the DNA is TGTGCCAGCAGCTTAGGGTACCAAGGGGGCTACACCTTC. Protein: CASSLGYQGGYTF.

This chain connects TRBV4-3 to TRBJ2-3; 8 nucleotides agree with TRBD1. The CDR3 runs 15 residues. J gave up 9 bases and V 0 bases, and 8 bases lay outside the gene matches. Germline CDR1 is LGHNA and CDR2 is YSLEER. DNA for the CDR3: TGCGCCAGCAGCCAAGATTCCGGACAGGGTATAACGCAGTATTTT. Residues: CASSQDSGQGITQYF.

In its sample, this clonotype was seen a few times. This chain uses TRBV19 with TRBJ1-1, with 7 positions matching TRBD1. The V gene end was trimmed by 7 bases and the J gene end by 5 bases; junction bases not matched to a gene: 7. The CDR3 contains 13 residues. CDR1 is LNHDA and CDR2 is SQIVND in the germline V gene (reference sequence). The CDR3 here is CASNDRDLTEAFF. CDR3 DNA sequence: TGTGCCAGTAACGACAGGGATTTGACTGAAGCTTTCTTT.

The chain has TRBV13 and TRBJ2-3, with TRBD2 matching 16 bases. CDR3 length: 17 amino acids. The J segment lost 3 bases and the V segment lost 4 bases, leaving 4 bases of the junction unmatched. CDR1 and CDR2 (germline): PRHDT, FYEKMQ (reference sequence). CDR3 coding DNA: TGTGCCAGCAGCTCGGGACTAGCGGGGGGGCCTACAGATACGCAGTATTTT. This sequence encodes CASSSGLAGGPTDTQYF.

The chain recombines TRBV29-1 with TRBJ2-5; D is unresolved. The ends were cut back, 7 bases at V and 0 bases at J, with 15 bases in the middle. Germline V gives CDR1 SQVTM, CDR2 ANQGSEA. CDR3 size: 14 residues. DNA of the CDR3: TGCAGCGCGCAGTGGGGTGCGTACCAAGAGACCCAGTACTTC. It yields the protein CSAQWGAYQETQYF.

The chain joins TRBV20-1 to TRBJ2-1, with 7 bases aligning to TRBD1. The CDR3 consists of 14 residues. Per germline, CDR1 DFQATT and CDR2 SNEGSKA (reference sequence). V trimming: 5 bases; J trimming: 5 bases; junction bases outside the gene matches: 9. DNA for the CDR3: TGCAGTGCTGAACCCTGGGACAGACACAATGAGCAGTTCTTC. This sequence encodes CSAEPWDRHNEQFF.

CDR3 residues: CSAAQGGGNTEAFF. In DNA, the CDR3 is TGCAGTGCTGCTCAAGGGGGCGGGAACACTGAAGCTTTCTTT. The chain joins TRBV20-1 to TRBJ1-1; 7 bases line up with TRBD1. This CDR3 spans 14 amino acids. CDR1 is DFQATT and CDR2 is SNEGSKA in the germline V gene (reference sequence). J lost 1 base, V lost 5 bases, and 7 bases had no gene match.

The CDR3 DNA is TGTGCCAGCAGTTGGGGGACAGGGGTGAACACTGAAGCTTTCTTT. Translated, it gives CASSWGTGVNTEAFF. This sequence joins TRBV27 and TRBJ1-1, with 10 bases that match TRBD1. With V trimmed by 4 bases and J by 0 bases, 2 bases remained unmatched. Germline CDR1 and CDR2: MNHEY and SMNVEV (reference sequence). The CDR3 spans 15 residues.

This clonotype turned up a few times. This chain links TRBV4-1 with TRBJ1-4; 8 bases are shared with TRBD1. Germline V gives CDR1 MGHRA, CDR2 YSYEKL. The CDR3 runs 16 residues. The V and J ends lost 4 bases and 8 bases, in that order; junction bases with no gene match: 12. This CDR3 is CASSPQGATAAEKLFF. Written as DNA, the CDR3 is TGCGCCAGCAGCCCCCAGGGGGCGACAGCGGCGGAAAAACTGTTTTTT.

Many counts were recorded for this clonotype. This chain links TRBV29-1 with TRBJ2-7; D is unresolved. There are 11 residues in the CDR3. In germline, CDR1 is SQVTM, CDR2 ANQGSEA. The germline V and J ends were trimmed by 6 bases and 0 bases, with 6 bases remaining between them. CDR3 in DNA: TGCAGCGTCTTAAACTCCTACGAGCAGTACTTC. Translation: CSVLNSYEQYF.

This clonotype was observed a few times. The chain carries TRBV11-2 and TRBJ1-1; D remains ambiguous. Germline CDR1 SGHAT, CDR2 FQNNGV. The CDR3 runs to 12 residues. V lost 3 bases and J 11 bases, leaving 13 bases between the germline ends. In DNA, the CDR3 is TGTGCCAGCAGCTTTTTGGACGGGAAGGCTTTCTTT. As protein: CASSFLDGKAFF.

The chain employs TRBV5-4 and TRBJ2-1; the match to TRBD1 covers 7 bases. CDR3 size: 13 residues. CDR1 and CDR2 from the germline V gene are SGHNT and YYREEE (reference sequence). V was pared by 5 bases and J by 8 bases, with 7 bases of the junction left unmatched. The CDR3 is CASRTGTEDEQFF. The CDR3 DNA sequence: TGTGCCAGCAGGACCGGGACAGAAGATGAGCAGTTCTTC.

V and J are TRBV10-3 and TRBJ1-2, with D perhaps TRBD1 (6 bases). This CDR3 is built from 15 residues. Germline-derived CDR1 and CDR2 are ENHRY and SYGVKD. Trimming pared 3 bases from V and 0 bases from J, leaving 11 bases between. For the CDR3, the DNA is TGTGCCATCAGTGATCCGACAGGCACTAACTATGGCTACACCTTC. Its protein is CAISDPTGTNYGYTF.

In this sample, this clonotype turned up a few times. This chain uses TRBV28 with TRBJ2-1, with 13 bases that match TRBD2. This CDR3 has 17 amino acids. In germline, CDR1 is MDHEN, CDR2 SYDVKM. The junction had 11 bases not matched to a gene; V was cut back by 6 bases and J by 6 bases. Here the CDR3 DNA reads TGTGCCAGCAGGATCCCTGGGACTAGCGGGGAGGGCAATGAGCAGTTCTTC. It yields the protein CASRIPGTSGEGNEQFF.

The rearrangement uses TRBV11-2 and TRBJ2-2; tentatively, D is TRBD2 (5 bases). Germline assignment: CDR1 SGHAT and CDR2 FQNNGV. This CDR3 comprises 16 residues. V gave up 6 bases and J gave up 5 bases, with 19 bases separating them. DNA of the CDR3: TGTGCCAGCAGGCAAAACCCCACTAGGGCTACCGGGGAGCTGTTTTTT. Amino acids: CASRQNPTRATGELFF.

This clonotype was observed many times. The chain has TRBV28 and TRBJ2-1; weak D call: TRBD1 (5 bases). The germline CDR1 and CDR2 sequences are MDHEN and SYDVKM. CDR3 length equals 11 residues. The ends were cut back, 6 bases at V and 9 bases at J, with 9 bases in the middle. The CDR3 nucleotides are TGTGCCAGCAGAGCCCAGGGTGAGCAGTTCTTC. It translates to CASRAQGEQFF.

This clonotype was detected only a few times. The chain employs TRBV20-1 and TRBJ2-1; tentatively, D is TRBD2 (6 bases). The V gene lost 0 bases and the J gene lost 0 bases, with 12 bases spanning the gap. CDR3 length: 16 residues. Germline-derived CDR1 and CDR2 are DFQATT and SNEGSKA (reference sequence). The CDR3, as DNA: TGCAGTGCTAGAGATCTCCGGGAGCGCTCCTACAATGAGCAGTTCTTC. Amino acid sequence: CSARDLRERSYNEQFF.

The chain combines TRBV9 with TRBJ2-1, with TRBD2 matching 13 bases. The germline V gene encodes CDR1 SGDLS and CDR2 YYNGEE. J was trimmed by 5 bases and V by 1 base; bases with no gene match: 3. This CDR3 has 16 residues. The DNA for the CDR3 is TGTGCCAGCAGCGTAACTGGACTAGCGGGGGACAATGAGCAGTTCTTC. It is translated as CASSVTGLAGDNEQFF.

The table lists this clonotype with a few counts. The genes are TRBV18 and TRBJ2-3; 13 bases match TRBD2. V lost 2 bases, J lost 3 bases, and 5 bases stayed unmatched. The CDR3 runs 17 residues. Germline V gene lookup returns CDR1 KGHSH and CDR2 LQKENI. DNA of the CDR3: TGTGCCAGCTCACCAGGGACTAGCGGGGCCTTTACAGATACGCAGTATTTT. Protein sequence: CASSPGTSGAFTDTQYF.

In its sample, this clonotype was seen many times. A read error may produce the germline difference seen at one junction end. The CDR3 DNA sequence: TGCGCCAGCAGCCAAGGATGGGACAGGGGGATCATCGCCTTC. Protein product: CASSQGWDRGIIAF. The rearrangement joins TRBV4-1 to TRBJ1-2, with TRBD1 matching 11 bases. This CDR3 has 14 residues. The germline V gene has CDR1 MGHRA and CDR2 YSYEKL.